One and the same sample provided the 4 T cell receptor beta chains below, sequenced in a study of cytomegalovirus exposure and HLA in healthy donors. A multiplex PCR was run with 60 Vbeta primers and 13 Jbeta primers. This table comes from immunoSEQ multiplex PCR, and its TCRdb copy is limited to in-frame clones, with some not included. The profile shows 140,000 to 150,000 clones, approximately 84% of them singletons. Sequenced material: PBMCs. The receptors come from a woman aged 60-70 years in good health and CMV-seropositive.

The J gene is TRBJ2-1, the V gene TRBV6-5, with D perhaps TRBD2 (5 bases). Per germline, CDR1 MNHEY and CDR2 SVGAGI. The V end lost 5 bases, the J end lost 5 bases, and 13 bases lay between the germline ends. The CDR3 is made up of 14 amino acids. CDR3 residues: CASSRDPGNNEQFF. CDR3 in DNA: TGTGCCAGCAGTAGAGACCCGGGGAACAATGAGCAGTTCTTC.

CDR3 in DNA: TGTGCCATCAGTGAGTATGGGACTAGCGGGAGTGGCGATACGCAGTATTTT. Amino acid sequence: CAISEYGTSGSGDTQYF. V and J are TRBV10-3 and TRBJ2-3, with TRBD2 matching 14 bases. The germline CDR1 and CDR2 sequences are ENHRY and SYGVKD. The CDR3 runs to 17 residues. Losses at the gene ends were 1 base for V and 6 bases for J; bases not matched to a gene: 6.

The V gene is TRBV28, the J gene TRBJ2-1, with D maybe TRBD1 (5 bases). The CDR3 covers 13 residues. Germline V lookup: CDR1 MDHEN, CDR2 SYDVKM. V was shortened by 8 bases and J by 2 bases, with 10 bases between the two germline ends. This CDR3 reads CASVRGTYNEQFF. CDR3 coding DNA: TGTGCCAGCGTTAGGGGAACCTACAATGAGCAGTTCTTC.

The chain carries TRBV7-2 and TRBJ2-7; tentative D call: TRBD2 (5 bases). This CDR3 has 16 residues. Germline V gene sequence: CDR1 SGHTA, CDR2 FQGNSA. Trimming left V 5 bases short and J 0 bases short, with 17 bases between. CDR3 sequence (DNA): TGTGCCAGCAGCCCCCGGACGGACTTAAGCTCCTACGAGCAGTACTTC. As protein: CASSPRTDLSSYEQYF.